The 21 T cell receptor beta chains presented below share a single source sample, sequenced in a study of PD-L1 blockade in urothelial cancer. Profiling relied on immunoSEQ multiplex PCR, and the TCRdb table lists in-frame clones only, not all of them. The sample yields about 35,000 clones, over 75% seen once. The material sequenced was PBMCs, taken around atezolizumab (anti-PD-L1) treatment. All receptors derive from a man in his 70s with urothelial cancer.

The DNA for the CDR3 is TGCGCCAGCAGCTTGGCCGGGGGTACGGGGGAGCAGTACTTC. It encodes CASSLAGGTGEQYF. The genes are TRBV5-1 and TRBJ2-7; a possible D gene is TRBD2 (6 bases). Trimming removed 0 bases from V and 7 bases from J, with 14 bases in between. The CDR3 spans 14 residues. Germline loops: CDR1 SGHRS, CDR2 YFSETQ.

The chain uses TRBV2 and TRBJ2-2; TRBD2 agrees at 7 bases. Unmatched junction bases numbered 3, after V lost 5 bases and J lost 3 bases. Germline-derived CDR1 and CDR2 are SNHLY and FYNNEI. The CDR3 spans 14 residues. The CDR3, as DNA: TGTGCCAGCAGTTCAGCGGGACACACCGGGGAGCTGTTTTTT. Translated: CASSSAGHTGELFF. Full variable domain (rest looked up from reference TRBV2 and TRBJ2-2): EPEVTQTPSHQVTQMGQEVILRCVPISNHLYFYWYRQILGQKVEFLVSFYNNEISEKSEIFDDQFSVERPDGSNFTLKIRSTKLEDSAMYFCASSSAGHTGELFFGEGSRLTVL.

V gene TRBV19 combines with J gene TRBJ1-5, with 10 bases identical to TRBD1. The CDR3 runs 14 residues. Germline CDR1 is LNHDA and CDR2 is SQIVND (reference sequence). The J segment lost 6 bases and the V segment lost 5 bases, leaving 4 bases of the junction unmatched. CDR3 region: CASSLGQGSQPQHF. Here the CDR3 DNA reads TGTGCCAGTAGTTTGGGACAGGGGAGTCAGCCCCAGCATTTT.

Concerning this clone: In the same sample, other DNA sequences code for this CDR3. This chain links TRBV25-1 with TRBJ2-1; 8 bases map to TRBD2. This CDR3 has 15 amino acids. Looked up from germline, CDR1 is MGHDK and CDR2 is SYGVNS. V lost 4 bases and J lost 7; bases outside the gene matches: 9. This CDR3 reads CASSAGGRPGNEQFF. As DNA, the CDR3 is TGTGCCAGCAGTGCGGGCGGGAGGCCAGGTAATGAGCAGTTCTTC.

V gene TRBV2 combines with J gene TRBJ2-2, with D possibly TRBD1 on 5 matching bases. The V end lost 6 bases, the J end lost 6 bases, and 8 bases lay between the germline ends. The CDR3 consists of 12 residues. The germline V gene encodes CDR1 SNHLY and CDR2 FYNNEI. CDR3 coding DNA: TGTGCCAGCAGGGACAATCCCGGGGAGCTGTTTTTT. Its protein is CASRDNPGELFF.

J is TRBJ1-1 and V is TRBV4-3; possible D gene TRBD1, 6 bases. This CDR3 region has 13 residues. Trimming cost V 3 bases and J 1 base, with 6 bases left between them. The germline CDR1 and CDR2 sequences are LGHNA and YSLEER. CDR3 loop: CASSQDRNTEAFF. As DNA, the CDR3 is TGCGCCAGCAGCCAGGACAGGAACACTGAAGCTTTCTTT.

The rearrangement joins TRBV28 to TRBJ2-7; 9 nucleotides agree with TRBD2. Germline loops: CDR1 MDHEN, CDR2 SYDVKM. Trimming removed 1 base from V and 2 bases from J; junction bases left unmatched: 6. The CDR3 loop spans 16 amino acids. The CDR3 bases are TGTGCCAGCAGTTTATCTACTAGCGGGTATCCCTACGAGCAGTACTTC. It codes for CASSLSTSGYPYEQYF.

The genes are TRBV5-1 and TRBJ2-7; 8 bases are a match to TRBD2. This CDR3 is 15 amino acids long. Germline V CDR1 and CDR2: SGHRS, YFSETQ. With 0 bases clipped from V and 5 bases from J, the junction kept 7 bases outside the gene matches. The CDR3 loop reads CASSLEGTSSDEQYF. For the CDR3, the DNA is TGCGCCAGCAGCTTGGAAGGGACTAGTAGCGACGAGCAGTACTTC.

The rearrangement links TRBV4-1 to TRBJ2-6; tentatively, D is TRBD1 (5 bases). Germline-derived CDR1 and CDR2 are MGHRA and YSYEKL. The CDR3 extends over 18 amino acids. Trimming cost V 4 bases and J 0 bases, with 16 bases left between them. CDR3 nucleotides: TGCGCCAGCAGCCCCCGGGCAAGGACAAACTCTGGGGCCAACGTCCTGACTTTC. The encoded protein is CASSPRARTNSGANVLTF.

This clone was found once. The rearrangement joins TRBV7-3 to TRBJ1-1; D possibly corresponds to TRBD1 (5 bases). The germline V and J ends were trimmed by 5 bases and 4 bases, with 17 bases remaining between them. CDR3 length: 15 amino acids. Germline CDR1 and CDR2: SGHTA and FQGTGA. The CDR3 loop reads CASSPAGPGGTEAFF. CDR3 bases: TGTGCCAGCAGCCCCGCCGGACCCGGGGGCACTGAAGCTTTCTTT.

V usage is TRBV30 and J usage is TRBJ2-7, with D possibly being TRBD2 (5 bases). Trimming pared 5 bases from V and 6 bases from J, leaving 11 bases between. The germline CDR1 and CDR2 sequences are GTSNPN and SVGIG (reference sequence). CDR3 length: 11 residues. CDR3 DNA sequence: TGTGCCTGGGAACGTCGGGGCGAGCAGTACTTC. Its protein product is CAWERRGEQYF.

The chain carries TRBV30 and TRBJ2-1; 7 nucleotides match TRBD1. The CDR3 spans 12 residues. The germline gives CDR1 GTSNPN, CDR2 SVGIG (reference sequence). V was pared by 6 bases and J by 9 bases, with 8 bases of the junction left unmatched. The CDR3 protein is CACAEGAGEQFF. CDR3 DNA: TGTGCCTGTGCCGAGGGGGCGGGTGAGCAGTTCTTC.

V gene TRBV10-2 combines with J gene TRBJ2-2; 7 positions match TRBD1. Germline-derived CDR1 and CDR2 are WSHSY and SAAADI. CDR3 length: 17 residues. J gave up 6 bases and V 6 bases, and 16 bases lay outside the gene matches. This chain's CDR3 is CASRAGPGQLGAGELFF. CDR3 nucleotide sequence: TGCGCCAGCAGGGCTGGGCCGGGACAGCTAGGGGCCGGGGAGCTGTTTTTT.

This clone showed up just once. This chain connects TRBV5-4 to TRBJ1-1, with D possibly being TRBD1 (5 bases). The CDR3 is 17 amino acids. Trimming took 0 bases from V and 2 from J, leaving 17 bases between them. CDR1 and CDR2 from the germline V gene are SGHNT and YYREEE (reference sequence). The CDR3 loop reads CASSLDVYWGVNTEAFF. CDR3 nucleotide sequence: TGTGCCAGCAGCTTGGACGTATACTGGGGCGTCAACACTGAAGCTTTCTTT. The full variable domain, completed using reference TRBV5-4 and TRBJ1-1, is ETGVTQSPTHLIKTRGQQVTLRCSSQSGHNTVSWYQQALGQGPQFIFQYYREEENGRGNFPPRFSGLQFPNYSSELNVNALELDDSALYLCASSLDVYWGVNTEAFFGQGTRLTVV.

The gene calls are TRBV10-3 and TRBJ2-7, with 9 bases matching TRBD1. V dropped 6 bases and J dropped 3; count of bases not matched to a gene: 6. The CDR3 spans 14 residues. Germline-derived CDR1 and CDR2 are ENHRY and SYGVKD. The CDR3 is CAISRDRVFYEQYF. The DNA of the CDR3 is TGTGCCATCAGCCGGGACAGGGTGTTCTACGAGCAGTACTTC.

This chain joins TRBV6-6 and TRBJ1-1; a possible D gene is TRBD1 (6 bases). The CDR3 loop spans 13 amino acids. The V end lost 6 bases, the J end lost 4 bases, and 12 bases lay between the germline ends. From germline, CDR1 is MNHNY and CDR2 SVGAGI (reference sequence). In nucleotides, the CDR3 is TGTGCCAGCAGATGGGGGCAGGGCACTGAAGCTTTCTTT. Translating it yields CASRWGQGTEAFF.

The chain employs TRBV4-3 and TRBJ1-3; D gene unclear. Trimming cost V 3 bases and J 3 bases, with 12 bases left between them. Germline assignment: CDR1 LGHNA and CDR2 YSLEER. The CDR3 extends over 15 amino acids. CDR3: CASSHLRGGGNTIYF. The CDR3 DNA follows: TGCGCCAGCAGCCACCTCCGGGGAGGTGGAAACACCATATATTTT.

The V call is TRBV12-1, the J call TRBJ2-4; TRBD2, the table's D call, was not compared with the DNA. TRBV12-1 is flagged as a pseudogene. The CDR3 loop spans 17 amino acids. The CDR3 nucleotides are TGTGCCAGCAGCGCAAGAATAAGCGGGAGGGCCTGTAACATTCAGTACTTC. It encodes CASSARISGRACNIQYF.

The chain combines TRBV5-1 with TRBJ1-1, with 8 bases identical to TRBD1. Germline lookup yields CDR1 SGHRS and CDR2 YFSETQ. The CDR3 is made up of 13 amino acids. V trimming: 5 bases; J trimming: 3 bases; junction bases outside the gene matches: 3. For the CDR3, the DNA is TGCGCCAGCAGTCAGGGGGCCGACACTGAAGCTTTCTTT. It yields the protein CASSQGADTEAFF.

The chain joins TRBV28 to TRBJ1-2; 8 nucleotides match TRBD1. Germline V gene sequence: CDR1 MDHEN, CDR2 SYDVKM. CDR3 length: 15 amino acids. The V and J ends lost 8 bases and 4 bases, in that order; junction bases with no gene match: 12. CDR3 loop: CASGRQGRGGYGYTF. The DNA of the CDR3 is TGTGCCAGCGGTCGACAGGGGAGAGGTGGCTATGGCTACACCTTC.

This chain connects TRBV7-2 to TRBJ2-7, with TRBD1 matching 9 bases. The CDR3 has 17 amino acids. The V gene end was trimmed by 0 bases and the J gene end by 2 bases; junction bases not matched to a gene: 8. Germline CDR1 and CDR2: SGHTA and FQGNSA. The CDR3, as DNA: TGTGCCAGCAGCTTAGCCTCCTCGGGACAGGGAGCCTACGAGCAGTACTTC. This translates into CASSLASSGQGAYEQYF. Filled out from reference TRBV7-2 and TRBJ2-7, the complete variable domain reads GAGVSQSPSNKVTEKGKDVELRCDPISGHTALYWYRQSLGQGLEFLIYFQGNSAPDKSGLPSDRFSAERTGGSVSTLTIQRTQQEDSAVYLCASSLASSGQGAYEQYFGPGTRLTVT.